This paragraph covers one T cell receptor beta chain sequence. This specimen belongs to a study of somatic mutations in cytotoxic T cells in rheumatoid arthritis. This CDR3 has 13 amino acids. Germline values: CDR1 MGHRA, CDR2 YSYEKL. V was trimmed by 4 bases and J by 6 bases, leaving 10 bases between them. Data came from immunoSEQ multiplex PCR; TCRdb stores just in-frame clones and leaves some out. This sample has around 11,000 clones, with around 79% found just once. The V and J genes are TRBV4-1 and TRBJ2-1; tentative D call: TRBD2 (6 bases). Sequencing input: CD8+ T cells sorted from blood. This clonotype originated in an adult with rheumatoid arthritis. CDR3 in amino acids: CASSLLGGNEQFF. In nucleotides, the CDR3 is TGCGCCAGCAGCCTTCTGGGGGGCAATGAGCAGTTCTTC.